This T cell receptor (beta chain) appears in the sequencing data of a study of blood T cell repertoires in COVID-19. Study summary: Researchers got acute and convalescent COVID-19 samples from the United States, Italy and Spain. PBMCs, B-cell-depleted T cells, or T cells provided the cDNA or gDNA that made up the material.

In the authors' methods: Reference gene primer amplification yielded estimated nucleated cell counts. Here immunoSEQ multiplex PCR was the method, and the copy in TCRdb shows in-frame clones only, minus some. V, J and clone size derive from that table, while D and trimming were established from the DNA sequence. The data hold around 94,000 clones, with 78% observed a single time. The CDR3 runs 13 residues. CDR1 is SNHLY, CDR2 FYNNEI, per germline. V dropped 8 bases and J dropped 2 bases, with 13 bases sitting between them. This TCR came from a man between 60 and 75 years old with active or convalescent COVID-19. Sequencing was done on a sample of peripheral blood. V is TRBV2 and J is TRBJ2-7, with D perhaps TRBD2 (6 bases). The DNA for the CDR3 is TGTGCCAGCGGGGGGTGGATAGCCTACGAGCAGTACTTC. It specifies CASGGWIAYEQYF. The whole variable domain, filled in from reference TRBV2 and TRBJ2-7, reads EPEVTQTPSHQVTQMGQEVILRCVPISNHLYFYWYRQILGQKVEFLVSFYNNEISEKSEIFDDQFSVERPDGSNFTLKIRSTKLEDSAMYFCASGGWIAYEQYFGPGTRLTVT.